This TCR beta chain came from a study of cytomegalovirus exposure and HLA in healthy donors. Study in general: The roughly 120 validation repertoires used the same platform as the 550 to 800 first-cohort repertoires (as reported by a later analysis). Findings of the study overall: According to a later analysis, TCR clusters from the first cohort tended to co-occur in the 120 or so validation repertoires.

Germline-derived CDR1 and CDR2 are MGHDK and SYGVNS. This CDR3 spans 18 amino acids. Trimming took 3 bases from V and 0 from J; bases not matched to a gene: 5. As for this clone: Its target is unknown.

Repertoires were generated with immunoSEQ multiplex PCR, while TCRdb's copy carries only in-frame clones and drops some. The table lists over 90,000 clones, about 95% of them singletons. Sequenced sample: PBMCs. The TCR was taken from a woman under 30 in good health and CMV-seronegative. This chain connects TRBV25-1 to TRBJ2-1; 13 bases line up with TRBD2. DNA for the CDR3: TGTGCCAGCAGTGACGGGACTAGCGGGGCGCACTCCTACAATGAGCAGTTCTTC. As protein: CASSDGTSGAHSYNEQFF.